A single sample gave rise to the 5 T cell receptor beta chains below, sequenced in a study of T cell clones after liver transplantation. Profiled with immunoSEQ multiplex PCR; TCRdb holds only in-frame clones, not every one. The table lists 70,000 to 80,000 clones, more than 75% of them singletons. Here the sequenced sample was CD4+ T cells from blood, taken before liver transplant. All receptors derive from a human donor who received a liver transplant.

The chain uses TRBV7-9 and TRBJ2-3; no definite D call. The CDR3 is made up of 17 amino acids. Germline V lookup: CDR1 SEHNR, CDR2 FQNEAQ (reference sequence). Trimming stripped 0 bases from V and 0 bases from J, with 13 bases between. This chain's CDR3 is CASSLAGPIASTDTQYF. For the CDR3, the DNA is TGTGCCAGCAGCTTAGCAGGGCCCATAGCTAGCACAGATACGCAGTATTTT.

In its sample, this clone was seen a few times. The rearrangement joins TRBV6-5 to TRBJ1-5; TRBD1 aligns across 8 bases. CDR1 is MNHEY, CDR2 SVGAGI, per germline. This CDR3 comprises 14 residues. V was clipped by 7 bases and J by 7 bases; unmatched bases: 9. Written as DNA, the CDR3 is TGTGCCAGCAAAAGACAGGGGTCTCCGCAGCCCCAGCATTTT. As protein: CASKRQGSPQPQHF.

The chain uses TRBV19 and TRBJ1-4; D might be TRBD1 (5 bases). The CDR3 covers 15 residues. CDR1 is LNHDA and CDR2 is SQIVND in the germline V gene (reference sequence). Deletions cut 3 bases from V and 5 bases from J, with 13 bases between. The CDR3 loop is CASSMQGTTNEKLFF. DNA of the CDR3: TGTGCCAGTAGTATGCAAGGGACCACGAATGAAAAACTGTTTTTT.

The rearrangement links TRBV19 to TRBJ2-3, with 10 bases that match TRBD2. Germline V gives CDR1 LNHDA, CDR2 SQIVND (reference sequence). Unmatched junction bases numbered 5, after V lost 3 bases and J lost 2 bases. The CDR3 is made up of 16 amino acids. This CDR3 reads CASSMPSGGLTDTQYF. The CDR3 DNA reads TGTGCCAGTAGTATGCCTAGCGGGGGTCTCACAGATACGCAGTATTTT. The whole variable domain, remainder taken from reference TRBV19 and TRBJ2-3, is DGGITQSPKYLFRKEGQNVTLSCEQNLNHDAMYWYRQDPGQGLRLIYYSQIVNDFQKGDIAEGYSVSREKKESFPLTVTSAQKNPTAFYLCASSMPSGGLTDTQYFGPGTRLTVL.

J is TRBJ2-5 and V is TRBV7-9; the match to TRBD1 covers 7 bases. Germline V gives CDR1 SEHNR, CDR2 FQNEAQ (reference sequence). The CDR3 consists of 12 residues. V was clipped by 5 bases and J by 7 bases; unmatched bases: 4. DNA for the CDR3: TGTGCCAGCAGCCAGACAGGGTGGACCCAGTACTTC. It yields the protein CASSQTGWTQYF.